Below, 29 T cell receptor beta chains from the same sample are listed, as sequenced in a study of T cells expressing NK-cell markers. TCRdb reprocessed the 5' RACE reads and reports one entry per CDR3 protein, with no DNA. Listed are over 350,000 distinct CDR3 sequences; around 10% falls within the top ten. The sequencing sample was made of blood T cells: a sorted CD56 or NKG2C T cell subset, CD4+ or CD8+ T cells, or bulk PBMC T cells (not recorded which). The receptors here all came from a woman in her 50s in good health.

V usage is TRBV3-1 and J usage is TRBJ2-1. This CDR3 is 11 amino acids long. Germline values: CDR1 LGHDT, CDR2 YNNKEL (reference sequence). CDR3 region: CASSKTDEQFF.

V gene TRBV29-1 combines with J gene TRBJ2-1; with no DNA, the TCRdb D assignment of TRBD1 cannot be verified. Germline assignment: CDR1 SQVTM and CDR2 ANQGSEA. The CDR3 covers 15 residues. Here the CDR3 reads CSVDVIGTGGREQFF.

This chain's CDR3 is CASSTGLAGGEQYF. V and J are TRBV7-9 and TRBJ2-7; no DNA is available, so the TRBD2 call from TCRdb remains unchecked. The CDR3 covers 14 residues. Germline CDR1 SEHNR, CDR2 FQNEAQ (reference sequence).

CDR3 protein: CASSLVDLDYGYTF. The chain links TRBV5-1 to TRBJ1-2. CDR3 size: 14 residues. Germline values: CDR1 SGHRS, CDR2 YFSETQ.

CDR3 amino acids: CSVELYGGYTF. This chain uses TRBV29-1 with TRBJ1-2. Looked up from germline, CDR1 is SQVTM and CDR2 is ANQGSEA. This CDR3 spans 11 amino acids.

The chain recombines TRBV27 with TRBJ1-2; the D call of TRBD1 rests on TCRdb alone, since no DNA is present to check it. Per germline, CDR1 MNHEY and CDR2 SMNVEV (reference sequence). The CDR3 length is 13 residues. This CDR3 is CASSSRDSYGYTF.

The chain combines TRBV7-9 with TRBJ2-7; TCRdb returns TRBD1, unconfirmable since there is no DNA. Germline assignment: CDR1 SEHNR and CDR2 FQNEAQ (reference sequence). This CDR3 comprises 15 residues. CDR3 amino acids: CASSLVPGRSYEQYF.

The chain links TRBV29-1 to TRBJ2-2. This CDR3 contains 15 residues. Germline CDR1 reads SQVTM; CDR2 reads ANQGSEA. The CDR3 region is CSARGSSPNTGELFF.

This rearrangement joins TRBV10-3 to TRBJ2-2; without DNA, the TCRdb call of TRBD1 cannot be checked. The V gene's germline CDR1 is ENHRY and CDR2 SYGVKD. The CDR3 sequence is 19 residues long. This CDR3 is CAISETGTGGTANTGELFF.

The V gene is TRBV7-9, the J gene TRBJ2-5. This CDR3 has 12 amino acids. The germline V gene has CDR1 SEHNR and CDR2 FQNEAQ (reference sequence). CDR3 sequence reads: CASSSDVRTQYF.

This chain uses TRBV29-1 with TRBJ1-5; TCRdb returns TRBD1, unconfirmable since there is no DNA. Germline CDR1 and CDR2: SQVTM and ANQGSEA. This CDR3 is built from 15 residues. The CDR3 loop is CSVGEGAMGNQPQHF.

This chain uses TRBV12-3 or TRBV12-4 with TRBJ2-1; TCRdb's D call of TRBD1 is untestable without DNA. The CDR3 is 15 amino acids. CDR3 protein: CASSLVGAKRHEQFF.

This sequence joins TRBV7-2 and TRBJ2-1; TCRdb returns TRBD1, unconfirmable since there is no DNA. Germline values: CDR1 SGHTA, CDR2 FQGNSA. This CDR3 is 18 amino acids long. This CDR3 reads CASSSKRVWAGLMDEQFF.

The rearrangement joins TRBV20-1 to TRBJ2-5. CDR1 DFQATT and CDR2 SNEGSKA come from the germline V gene (reference sequence). The CDR3 has 12 amino acids. The CDR3 region is CSAPVRQETQYF.

The V gene is TRBV6-6, the J gene TRBJ2-1; TCRdb names TRBD2, which stays unverified in the absence of DNA. CDR1 is MNHNY, CDR2 SVGAGI, per germline (reference sequence). CDR3 length: 14 amino acids. The CDR3: CASTRDEIYNEQFF.

The rearrangement links TRBV9 to TRBJ2-1; without DNA, the TCRdb call of TRBD2 cannot be checked. Germline CDR1 SGDLS, CDR2 YYNGEE. The CDR3 extends over 15 amino acids. The CDR3 is CASGSTSGSSHEQFF.

The genes are TRBV30 and TRBJ2-1; TCRdb proposes TRBD2, but this gene call is untestable without DNA. The germline gives CDR1 GTSNPN, CDR2 SVGIG (reference sequence). The CDR3 sequence is 18 residues long. CDR3 in amino acids: CAWSFSRISGRGWNEQFF.

This chain connects TRBV20-1 to TRBJ2-7; the TCRdb D gene call, TRBD2, has no DNA to confirm it. Per the germline V gene, CDR1 is DFQATT and CDR2 is SNEGSKA (reference sequence). CDR3 length: 15 amino acids. The CDR3 here is CSARETASGSYEQYF.

J is TRBJ2-2 and V is TRBV13; lacking DNA, the TRBD2 call made by TCRdb goes unchecked. CDR1 PRHDT and CDR2 FYEKMQ come from the germline V gene (reference sequence). CDR3 length: 17 amino acids. The CDR3 loop is CASSSGLAGFNTGELFF.

V usage is TRBV19 and J usage is TRBJ2-3; absent DNA, TCRdb's TRBD1 call cannot be checked. There are 15 residues in the CDR3. The germline gives CDR1 LNHDA, CDR2 SQIVND (reference sequence). CDR3 sequence reads: CASRLQGANTDTQYF.

V usage is TRBV27 and J usage is TRBJ2-1; the TRBD1 assignment by TCRdb is unverifiable without DNA. This CDR3 has 15 residues. The germline V gene has CDR1 MNHEY and CDR2 SMNVEV (reference sequence). CDR3 in amino acids: CASSLWDNSYNEQFF.

The chain uses TRBV4-1 and TRBJ2-7; TCRdb indicates TRBD1, and absent DNA this call remains unverified. Germline-derived CDR1 and CDR2 are MGHRA and YSYEKL. The CDR3 consists of 18 residues. This chain's CDR3 is CASSQDRPGRGSSYEQYF.

The chain is built from TRBV7-3 and TRBJ2-3; the D call of TRBD2 rests on TCRdb alone, since no DNA is present to check it. There are 15 residues in the CDR3. In germline, CDR1 is SGHTA, CDR2 FQGTGA. CDR3 region: CASSPGTIGSDTQYF.

V and J are TRBV5-1 and TRBJ2-3; with no DNA, the TCRdb D assignment of TRBD2 cannot be verified. CDR3 length: 18 residues. CDR1 is SGHRS and CDR2 is YFSETQ in the germline V gene. This CDR3 is CASSQLPGLAGGEDTQYF.

The chain couples TRBV5-1 to TRBJ2-2. In germline, CDR1 is SGHRS, CDR2 YFSETQ. CDR3 length: 12 residues. The CDR3 loop reads CASSWSLGELFF. The whole variable domain, remainder taken from reference TRBV5-1 and TRBJ2-2, is KAGVTQTPRYLIKTRGQQVTLSCSPISGHRSVSWYQQTPGQGLQFLFEYFSETQRNKGNFPGRFSGRQFSNSRSEMNVSTLELGDSALYLCASSWSLGELFFGEGSRLTVL.

The CDR3 loop is CSVEGWTSSNEQFF. The V gene is TRBV29-1, the J gene TRBJ2-1; with no DNA, the TCRdb D assignment of TRBD2 cannot be verified. Germline-derived CDR1 and CDR2 are SQVTM and ANQGSEA. The CDR3 length is 14 residues.

V is TRBV11-2 and J is TRBJ1-1; the D gene TCRdb calls, TRBD1, cannot be checked with no DNA. The CDR3 consists of 13 residues. Germline CDR1 SGHAT, CDR2 FQNNGV. This CDR3 reads CASSPWRGDGAFF.

This chain links TRBV9 with TRBJ2-1. This CDR3 has 12 amino acids. Per the germline V gene, CDR1 is SGDLS and CDR2 is YYNGEE. This CDR3 is CASSVALNEQFF.

The chain joins TRBV9 to TRBJ2-7. The CDR3 totals 14 residues. Germline V lookup: CDR1 SGDLS, CDR2 YYNGEE. The CDR3: CASSVELEGYEQYF.